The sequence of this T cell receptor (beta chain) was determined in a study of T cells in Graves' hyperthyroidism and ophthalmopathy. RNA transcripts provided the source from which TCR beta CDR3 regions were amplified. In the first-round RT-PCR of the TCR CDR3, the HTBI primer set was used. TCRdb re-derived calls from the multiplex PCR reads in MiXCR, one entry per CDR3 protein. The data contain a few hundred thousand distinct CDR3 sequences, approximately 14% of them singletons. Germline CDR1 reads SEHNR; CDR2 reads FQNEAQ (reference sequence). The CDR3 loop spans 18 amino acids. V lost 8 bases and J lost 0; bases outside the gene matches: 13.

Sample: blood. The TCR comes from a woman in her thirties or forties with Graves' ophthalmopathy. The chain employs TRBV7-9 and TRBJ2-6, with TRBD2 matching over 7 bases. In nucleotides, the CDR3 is TGTGCCAGCGCCCCCAGCGGGGCTATTCTCTCTGGGGCCAACGTCCTGACTTTC. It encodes CASAPSGAILSGANVLTF.